What follows are 32 T cell receptor beta chains derived from one specimen sequenced in a study of T cell responses to AZD1222 COVID-19 vaccine. Clones were read by immunoSEQ multiplex PCR, and TCRdb kept only the in-frame ones, dropping some. The table has roughly 100,000 clones, about 88% seen once. The sample here was peripheral blood, taken on day 0 of AZD1222 vaccination. Receptor source: an adult in good health.

This clone was detected only once. The rearrangement uses TRBV6-6 and TRBJ2-7; weak D call: TRBD1 (5 bases). CDR3 length equals 14 residues. Per germline, CDR1 MNHNY and CDR2 SVGAGI (reference sequence). Trimming cost V 3 bases and J 5 bases, with 14 bases left between them. CDR3 coding DNA: TGTGCCAGCAGTTATGGCAGGGCTTCCCACGAGCAGTACTTC. It codes for CASSYGRASHEQYF.

DNA of the CDR3: TGTGCCAGCAGCGTCTCCGGGGGGTCCTACGAGCAGTACTTC. It yields the protein CASSVSGGSYEQYF. The V call is TRBV9, the J call TRBJ2-7; 7 bases fit TRBD2. The CDR3 spans 14 residues. V lost 2 bases to trimming and J lost 1 base; unmatched junction nucleotides: 3. Germline CDR1 reads SGDLS; CDR2 reads YYNGEE.

This rearrangement joins TRBV5-1 to TRBJ1-5; D may be TRBD1 (5 bases). The CDR3 has 13 amino acids. CDR1 SGHRS and CDR2 YFSETQ come from the germline V gene. Trimming stripped 3 bases from V and 6 bases from J, with 10 bases between. The CDR3 region is CASSSGAGQPQHF. In DNA, the CDR3 is TGCGCCAGCAGCTCCGGGGCTGGTCAGCCCCAGCATTTT.

With respect to this clone: Sequence at one end of the junction differs from germline and may be a read error. The V gene is TRBV6-1, the J gene TRBJ2-5; D gene unclear. The CDR3 totals 11 residues. Germline V gene data show CDR1 as MNHNS and CDR2 as SASEGT. CDR3 nucleotide sequence: TGTACCAGCAGTGAAGGGGAGACCCAGTACTTC. Translated: CTSSEGETQYF.

CDR3 in amino acids: CASSQTPGQGTYEQYF. Here the CDR3 DNA reads TGTGCCAGCAGCCAGACCCCGGGACAGGGGACCTACGAGCAGTACTTC. The chain links TRBV4-2 to TRBJ2-7, with 10 bases lining up with TRBD1. The J segment lost 2 bases and the V segment lost 3 bases, leaving 7 bases of the junction unmatched. The CDR3 consists of 16 residues. Germline CDR1 reads LGHNA; CDR2 reads YNFKEQ.

This clone came up once. The chain carries TRBV9 and TRBJ2-1, with a possible D match to TRBD2 (6 bases). Trimming left V 2 bases short and J 4 bases short, with 7 bases between. Per germline, CDR1 SGDLS and CDR2 YYNGEE. This CDR3 comprises 13 residues. The CDR3 protein is CASSVAGYNEQFF. The CDR3 DNA reads TGTGCCAGCAGCGTGGCGGGGTACAATGAGCAGTTCTTC.

The rearrangement links TRBV18 to TRBJ2-1; D unresolved. This CDR3 is 13 amino acids long. V lost 0 bases and J lost 6, with 6 bases in between. CDR1 and CDR2 from the germline V gene are KGHSH and LQKENI. The CDR3 DNA reads as TGTGCCAGCTCACCACCTACAGTCAATGAGCAGTTCTTC. This encodes CASSPPTVNEQFF.

The chain combines TRBV2 with TRBJ1-1; 8 bases match TRBD1. The CDR3 totals 15 residues. CDR1 and CDR2 (germline): SNHLY, FYNNEI. Losses at the gene ends were 3 bases for V and 2 bases for J; bases not matched to a gene: 5. For the CDR3, the DNA is TGTGCCAGCAGTGATCTGGGGACAGGAAACACTGAAGCTTTCTTT. Its protein is CASSDLGTGNTEAFF. The variable domain in full, completed from reference TRBV2 and TRBJ1-1, reads EPEVTQTPSHQVTQMGQEVILRCVPISNHLYFYWYRQILGQKVEFLVSFYNNEISEKSEIFDDQFSVERPDGSNFTLKIRSTKLEDSAMYFCASSDLGTGNTEAFFGQGTRLTVV.

The J gene is TRBJ2-1, the V gene TRBV27; D may be TRBD2 (6 bases). The length of the CDR3 is 14 residues. Germline loops: CDR1 MNHEY, CDR2 SMNVEV (reference sequence). V lost 5 bases to trimming and J lost 6 bases, with 14 bases between them. CDR3 loop: CASSQPPAGNEQFF. In DNA form, the CDR3 reads TGTGCCAGCAGTCAGCCTCCAGCGGGCAATGAGCAGTTCTTC.

Only one count was recorded for this clone. The CDR3 coding sequence is TGTGCCAGCAGTCCGGGACTAGCGGATTACGAGCAGTACTTC. It is translated as CASSPGLADYEQYF. J is TRBJ2-7 and V is TRBV28, with 11 nucleotides matching TRBD2. CDR1 and CDR2 (germline): MDHEN, SYDVKM. Trimming cost V 5 bases and J 4 bases; bases outside gene matches: 4. The CDR3 length is 14 residues.

The V gene is TRBV7-8, the J gene TRBJ2-1; no clear D. The CDR3 totals 15 residues. The V and J ends lost 1 base and 9 bases respectively, with 16 bases between them. CDR1 and CDR2 from the germline V gene are SGHVS and FQNEAQ. The CDR3: CASSLGSLVRSEQFF. DNA of the CDR3: TGTGCCAGCAGCTTAGGATCGCTAGTTCGAAGTGAGCAGTTCTTC.

The genes are TRBV12-3 or TRBV12-4 and TRBJ1-1; 9 bases are a match to TRBD1. The CDR3 consists of 13 residues. J lost 7 bases, V lost 6 bases, and 6 bases had no gene match. CDR3 amino acids: CASSGPGQGEAFF. The CDR3 coding sequence is TGTGCCAGCAGCGGACCGGGACAGGGTGAAGCTTTCTTT.

In its sample, this clone was seen a few times. V is TRBV21-1 and J is TRBJ2-1; TRBD2, as called in the table, went unchecked against the DNA. TRBV21-1 is designated a pseudogene. CDR3 length: 13 amino acids. The CDR3 is CASSSGCHNEQFF. The CDR3 bases are TGTGCCAGCTCGAGCGGGTGCCACAATGAGCAGTTCTTC.

This clone was recorded a few times. The V gene is TRBV3-1 (or the pseudogene TRBV3-2), the J gene TRBJ1-3; TRBD1 might be the D (5 bases). CDR1 is LGHDT and CDR2 is YNNKEL in the germline V gene (reference sequence). This CDR3 comprises 13 residues. V lost 5 bases and J 7 bases, leaving 12 bases between the germline ends. DNA for the CDR3: TGTGCCAGCAGCTACGGGACTCTCAACACCATATATTTT. Its translation: CASSYGTLNTIYF.

The CDR3 DNA reads as TGTGCCAGCAGCCTGACAGAGACCTATGGCTACACCTTC. This codes for CASSLTETYGYTF. The rearrangement links TRBV25-1 to TRBJ1-2; a possible D gene is TRBD1 (5 bases). V was shortened by 6 bases and J by 4 bases, with 12 bases between the two germline ends. The CDR3 totals 13 residues. Germline CDR1 and CDR2: MGHDK and SYGVNS.

This chain links TRBV6-6 with TRBJ2-7; perhaps D is TRBD1 or TRBD2 (7 bases each). Germline assignment: CDR1 MNHNY and CDR2 SVGAGI (reference sequence). The V end was cut by 5 bases, the J end by 0 bases, with 17 bases between. This CDR3 comprises 16 residues. CDR3 protein: CASSGGGQISSYEQYF. The CDR3 DNA reads as TGTGCCAGCAGTGGGGGGGGACAGATTAGCTCCTACGAGCAGTACTTC.

V gene TRBV27 combines with J gene TRBJ2-7; no clear D gene. The CDR3 length is 14 residues. Looked up from germline, CDR1 is MNHEY and CDR2 is SMNVEV (reference sequence). Trimming took off 6 bases at V and 2 bases at J, with 14 bases between the two ends. CDR3 amino acids: CASRSVSGPYEQYF. The DNA of the CDR3 is TGTGCCAGCAGGAGCGTGTCGGGCCCCTACGAGCAGTACTTC.

V usage is TRBV18 and J usage is TRBJ2-1, with TRBD1 matching 12 bases. This CDR3 has 18 residues. The V gene's germline CDR1 is KGHSH and CDR2 LQKENI. V lost 2 bases to trimming and J lost 7 bases; unmatched junction nucleotides: 12. The CDR3 is CASSPLSPGQGAGNEQFF. The DNA of the CDR3 is TGTGCCAGCTCACCATTATCTCCGGGACAGGGGGCGGGAAATGAGCAGTTCTTC.

V is TRBV6-4 and J is TRBJ1-5, with a weak D call TRBD1 (5 bases). V was trimmed by 2 bases and J by 5 bases, leaving 10 bases between them. The CDR3 is 14 residues long. The germline V gene has CDR1 MRHNA and CDR2 SNTAGT. The CDR3 loop is CASSDRGLHQPQHF. DNA of the CDR3: TGTGCCAGCAGTGACAGGGGTCTCCATCAGCCCCAGCATTTT.

V and J are TRBV15 and TRBJ1-2; D call uncertain. V was clipped by 5 bases and J by 8 bases, with 15 bases between them. The CDR3 length is 13 residues. Germline assignment: CDR1 LNHNV and CDR2 YYDKDF (reference sequence). This CDR3 is CATSDRVGKGYTF. CDR3 DNA sequence: TGTGCCACCAGCGACCGGGTCGGTAAAGGCTACACCTTC.

This clone was counted a single time. The chain carries TRBV18 and TRBJ2-1, with D possibly being TRBD1 (5 bases). This CDR3 has 13 amino acids. V lost 2 bases to trimming and J lost 9 bases, with 11 bases between them. Germline V gives CDR1 KGHSH, CDR2 LQKENI. The CDR3 region is CASSPGPGLEQFF. In DNA, the CDR3 is TGTGCCAGCTCACCAGGTCCAGGGCTTGAGCAGTTCTTC.

The chain couples TRBV27 to TRBJ1-4; D call uncertain. Germline CDR1 MNHEY, CDR2 SMNVEV (reference sequence). The CDR3 runs 15 residues. The ends were cut back, 7 bases at V and 1 base at J, with 13 bases in the middle. CDR3 sequence: CASTARMGTNEKLFF. The CDR3, as DNA: TGTGCCAGCACGGCCCGAATGGGAACTAATGAAAAACTGTTTTTT.

The chain uses TRBV29-1 and TRBJ1-5, with a possible D match to TRBD1 (5 bases). The CDR3 is 13 amino acids. From germline, CDR1 is SQVTM and CDR2 ANQGSEA. Between the trimmed V and J ends, which lost 3 bases and 4 bases, there was a span of 10 bases. The DNA of the CDR3 is TGCAGCGTTGAGGTACAGGCTAATCAGCCCCAGCATTTT. Amino acid sequence: CSVEVQANQPQHF.

This clone is a singleton in its sample. The chain couples TRBV6-2 or TRBV6-3 to TRBJ2-1; D ambiguous. V was pared by 2 bases and J by 0 bases, with 17 bases between. The CDR3 loop spans 18 amino acids. Germline V lookup: CDR1 MNHEY, CDR2 SVGEGT. CDR3 region: CASSYDLLIRSSYNEQFF. The DNA for the CDR3 is TGTGCCAGCAGTTACGATCTTTTAATCCGGAGCTCCTACAATGAGCAGTTCTTC.

This clone came up once. The chain joins TRBV28 to TRBJ1-5; 8 nucleotides align to TRBD1. The CDR3 sequence is 14 residues long. The ends lost 7 bases at V and 9 bases at J; junction bases unmatched: 11. In germline, CDR1 is MDHEN, CDR2 SYDVKM. This CDR3 is CASKETGVGWPQHF. The CDR3 region has the DNA TGTGCCAGCAAGGAGACAGGGGTTGGGTGGCCCCAGCATTTT.

This clone was picked up a small number of times. The chain joins TRBV7-2 to TRBJ1-2; maybe TRBD1 (6 bases). This CDR3 region has 14 residues. Germline values: CDR1 SGHTA, CDR2 FQGNSA. Trimming shortened V by 5 bases and J by 5 bases, and 15 bases separated the two germline ends. The CDR3 is CASSPRQVAYGYTF. In DNA form, the CDR3 reads TGTGCCAGCAGCCCACGACAGGTAGCTTATGGCTACACCTTC.

The genes are TRBV29-1 and TRBJ1-1; the D gene is possibly TRBD1 (5 bases). Trimming shortened V by 8 bases and J by 5 bases, and 18 bases separated the two germline ends. The CDR3 runs to 13 residues. In germline, CDR1 is SQVTM, CDR2 ANQGSEA. The chain's CDR3 is CSSMAQAGTEAFF. The CDR3 DNA sequence: TGCAGCTCTATGGCACAGGCGGGAACTGAAGCTTTCTTT.

Only a few counts were recorded for this clone. Written as DNA, the CDR3 is TGCGCCAGCAGCCCTGGGACTAGCGGGAGTCTCGATGAGCAGTTCTTC. Its protein is CASSPGTSGSLDEQFF. The rearrangement joins TRBV5-1 to TRBJ2-1, with 14 nucleotides matching TRBD2. Germline V gene lookup returns CDR1 SGHRS and CDR2 YFSETQ. The CDR3 contains 16 residues. With 4 bases clipped from V and 8 bases from J, the junction kept 8 bases outside the gene matches.

The rearrangement uses TRBV28 and TRBJ2-2, with no clear D. The CDR3 has 12 amino acids. The germline V gene encodes CDR1 MDHEN and CDR2 SYDVKM. Trimming took off 8 bases at V and 7 bases at J, with 11 bases between the two ends. CDR3 DNA sequence: TGTGCCAGCCGAAGGTGGAACGGGGAGCTGTTTTTT. Protein sequence: CASRRWNGELFF.

J is TRBJ1-6 and V is TRBV15; D uncertain. Trimming left V 4 bases short and J 4 bases short, with 5 bases between. The CDR3 sequence is 13 residues long. The germline CDR1 and CDR2 sequences are LNHNV and YYDKDF (reference sequence). In nucleotides, the CDR3 is TGTGCCACCAGCAAGGTTTATAATTCACCCCTCCACTTT. It is translated as CATSKVYNSPLHF.

This clone showed up just once. The CDR3 region is CASSQVGKFETQYF. For the CDR3, the DNA is TGTGCCAGCAGCCAAGTAGGGAAGTTTGAGACCCAGTACTTC. The chain recombines TRBV3-1 (or the pseudogene TRBV3-2) with TRBJ2-5; D is unclear. The CDR3 is 14 residues long. Germline CDR1 reads LGHDT; CDR2 reads YNNKEL (reference sequence). The germline V and J ends were trimmed by 1 base and 5 bases, with 11 bases remaining between them.

The V call is TRBV18, the J call TRBJ2-2; D not certain. The CDR3 runs 15 residues. V dropped 1 base and J dropped 3 bases, with 9 bases sitting between them. Germline CDR1 is KGHSH and CDR2 is LQKENI. CDR3 amino acids: CASSPRSVHTGELFF. Here the CDR3 DNA reads TGTGCCAGCTCACCACGGTCAGTTCACACCGGGGAGCTGTTTTTT.